This TCR beta chain comes out of a study of T-cell memory formation after mild COVID-19. Study details: The two donors had largely donor-specific TCR clusters.

TCRdb fed the 5' RACE reads into MiXCR, producing one record per CDR3 protein. The repertoire has fewer than 700,000 distinct CDR3 sequences, 20% to 25% of them found once; the top ten carry 7.5% to 9.5%. A remark on this clonotype: Its antigen is not known.

The CDR3 covers 17 residues. Germline CDR1 and CDR2: SGDLS and YYNGEE. Trimming took 4 bases from V and 6 from J; bases not matched to a gene: 13. Study-wide points: The study found contracting CD4+ clones mainly in CM and EM and contracting CD8+ clones in EMRA.

This receptor was identified in an adult woman who had mild COVID-19 (a few samples of this study predate the infection). Cell type and time point are not known. The sample taken for sequencing was PBMCs or a T cell subset sorted from them (not recorded which). J is TRBJ2-1 and V is TRBV9, with TRBD2 identical over 10 bases. CDR3 sequence: CASSLWGSGRLGNEQFF. The CDR3 DNA follows: TGTGCCAGCAGCCTATGGGGTAGCGGGAGGTTGGGCAATGAGCAGTTCTTC.